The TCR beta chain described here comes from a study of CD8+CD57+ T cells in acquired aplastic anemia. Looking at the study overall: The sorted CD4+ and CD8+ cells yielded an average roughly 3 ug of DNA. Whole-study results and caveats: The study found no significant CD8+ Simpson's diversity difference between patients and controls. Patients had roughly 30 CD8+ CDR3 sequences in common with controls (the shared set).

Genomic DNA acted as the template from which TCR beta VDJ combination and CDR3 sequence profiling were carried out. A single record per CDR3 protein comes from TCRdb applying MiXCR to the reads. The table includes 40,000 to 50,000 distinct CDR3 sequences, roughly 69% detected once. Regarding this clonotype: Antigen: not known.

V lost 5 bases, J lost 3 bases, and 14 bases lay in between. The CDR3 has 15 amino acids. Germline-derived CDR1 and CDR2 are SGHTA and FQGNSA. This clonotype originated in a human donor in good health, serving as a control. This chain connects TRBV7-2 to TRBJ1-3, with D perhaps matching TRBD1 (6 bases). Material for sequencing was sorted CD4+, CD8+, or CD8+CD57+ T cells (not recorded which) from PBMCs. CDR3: CASSLLAGVGNTIYF. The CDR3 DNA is TGTGCCAGCAGCCTCCTGGCAGGGGTTGGAAACACCATATATTTT. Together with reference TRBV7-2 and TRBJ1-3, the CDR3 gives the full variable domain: GAGVSQSPSNKVTEKGKDVELRCDPISGHTALYWYRQSLGQGLEFLIYFQGNSAPDKSGLPSDRFSAERTGGSVSTLTIQRTQQEDSAVYLCASSLLAGVGNTIYFGEGSWLTVV.